Below, 30 T cell receptor beta chains from the same sample are listed, as sequenced in a study of T cell responses to AZD1222 COVID-19 vaccine. Here immunoSEQ multiplex PCR was the method, and the copy in TCRdb shows in-frame clones only, minus some. The sample contains around 140,000 clones, about 90% of which appear only once. The material was peripheral blood, obtained 28 days after the second dose of the MenACWY control vaccine. The source is an adult who received the MenACWY meningococcal vaccine as a control.

The genes are TRBV7-2 and TRBJ1-5; TRBD1 matches 7 bases. Per germline, CDR1 SGHTA and CDR2 FQGNSA. The CDR3 has 15 residues. V shed 1 base, J shed 6 bases, and the junction held 6 bases outside the gene matches. CDR3 loop: CASSLDGRGFQPQHF. DNA of the CDR3: TGTGCCAGCAGCTTAGACGGCAGGGGGTTTCAGCCCCAGCATTTT.

The chain uses TRBV14 and TRBJ1-6; TRBD1 might be the D (5 bases). Germline V gene lookup returns CDR1 SGHDN and CDR2 FVKESK. Trimming removed 2 bases from V and 9 bases from J, with 17 bases in between. There are 16 residues in the CDR3. CDR3 in DNA: TGTGCCAGCAGCCAAATAGGCCCGAGGGGTGGTTCACCCCTCCACTTT. Its protein product is CASSQIGPRGGSPLHF.

The chain couples TRBV7-2 to TRBJ2-5, with 8 bases aligning to TRBD2. The V gene's germline CDR1 is SGHTA and CDR2 FQGNSA. The V and J ends lost 4 bases and 4 bases, in that order; junction bases with no gene match: 2. The length of the CDR3 is 13 residues. The CDR3 DNA reads TGTGCCAGCAGCTCCCGGGGGGGAGAGACCCAGTACTTC. It specifies CASSSRGGETQYF.

V is TRBV5-8 and J is TRBJ1-3; D not certain. Trimming took 0 bases from V and 0 from J, leaving 7 bases between them. The germline V gene encodes CDR1 SGHTS and CDR2 YDEGEE. This CDR3 spans 15 amino acids. The CDR3 region has the DNA TGTGCCAGCAGCTTGGGGTTAAGCTCTGGAAACACCATATATTTT. As protein: CASSLGLSSGNTIYF.

The V and J genes are TRBV4-3 and TRBJ2-7; the D call may be TRBD1 or TRBD2 (5 bases each). Germline V gene data show CDR1 as LGHNA and CDR2 as YSLEER. The V gene lost 0 bases and the J gene lost 2 bases, with 14 bases spanning the gap. The CDR3 totals 16 residues. The CDR3 region has the DNA TGCGCCAGCAGCCAAGATTTTGCCGGGACCCCCTACGAGCAGTACTTC. Its translation: CASSQDFAGTPYEQYF.

This chain joins TRBV28 and TRBJ2-7; 7 nucleotides agree with TRBD1. This CDR3 contains 14 residues. Germline V gives CDR1 MDHEN, CDR2 SYDVKM. Losses at the gene ends were 6 bases for V and 1 base for J; bases not matched to a gene: 6. The CDR3 DNA reads TGTGCCAGCAGACAGGGGCCCTCATCCTACGAGCAGTACTTC. Its translation is CASRQGPSSYEQYF.

The chain employs TRBV7-6 and TRBJ2-3, with 12 bases fitting TRBD2. The ends lost 5 bases at V and 0 bases at J; junction bases unmatched: 3. The CDR3 has 16 residues. In germline, CDR1 is SGHVS, CDR2 FNYEAQ. The CDR3 loop is CASSPTSGRSTDTQYF. The CDR3 coding sequence is TGTGCCAGCAGCCCCACTAGCGGGAGGAGCACAGATACGCAGTATTTT.

The gene calls are TRBV20-1 and TRBJ1-1; tentative D call: TRBD1 (6 bases). Trimming removed 6 bases from V and 8 bases from J, with 10 bases in between. CDR1 is DFQATT and CDR2 is SNEGSKA in the germline V gene (reference sequence). The CDR3 loop spans 10 amino acids. CDR3 protein: CSASDREAFF. The CDR3, as DNA: TGCAGTGCGAGCGACAGGGAAGCTTTCTTT.

The chain uses TRBV18 and TRBJ2-5; D unclear. This CDR3 region has 13 residues. Between the trimmed V and J ends, which lost 2 bases and 5 bases, there was a span of 9 bases. Per the germline V gene, CDR1 is KGHSH and CDR2 is LQKENI. The CDR3 protein is CASSPSQRETQYF. The CDR3 region has the DNA TGTGCCAGCTCACCAAGCCAGAGGGAGACCCAGTACTTC.

DNA for the CDR3: TGTGCCAGCAGCTCCCACTCCGCGGGATACAATGAGCAGTTCTTC. Translating it yields CASSSHSAGYNEQFF. The chain employs TRBV7-2 and TRBJ2-1; D is possibly TRBD2 (6 bases). This CDR3 spans 15 amino acids. In germline, CDR1 is SGHTA, CDR2 FQGNSA. Trimming took 4 bases from V and 4 from J, leaving 14 bases between them.

The chain is built from TRBV2 and TRBJ1-1, with 8 bases fitting TRBD1. The V segment lost 8 bases and the J segment 6 bases; nucleotides outside the gene matches: 2. Germline lookup yields CDR1 SNHLY and CDR2 FYNNEI. The CDR3 totals 11 residues. Written as DNA, the CDR3 is TGTGCCAGCCTACAGGGGGCTGAAGCTTTCTTT. Encoded protein: CASLQGAEAFF.

The chain employs TRBV28 and TRBJ2-7, with 7 nucleotides matching TRBD2. V trimming: 4 bases; J trimming: 12 bases; junction bases outside the gene matches: 6. Germline values: CDR1 MDHEN, CDR2 SYDVKM. This CDR3 has 11 amino acids. CDR3 amino acids: CASSSARGVYF. The CDR3 DNA is TGTGCCAGCAGTTCGGCACGGGGGGTGTACTTC.

The chain has TRBV7-9 and TRBJ2-7; TRBD2 aligns across 12 bases. There are 18 residues in the CDR3. Germline loops: CDR1 SEHNR, CDR2 FQNEAQ (reference sequence). J gave up 0 bases and V 3 bases, and 9 bases lay outside the gene matches. This CDR3 is CASSLSGTSGFSSYEQYF. The CDR3 bases are TGTGCCAGCAGCTTGTCCGGGACTAGCGGGTTTAGCTCCTACGAGCAGTACTTC. The entire variable domain, with the rest obtained from reference TRBV7-9 and TRBJ2-7, is as follows: DTGVSQNPRHKITKRGQNVTFRCDPISEHNRLYWYRQTLGQGPEFLTYFQNEAQLEKSRLLSDRFSAERPKGSFSTLEIQRTEQGDSAMYLCASSLSGTSGFSSYEQYFGPGTRLTVT.

CDR3 DNA sequence: TGCGCCAGCAGCCCAGGACAGGTGATCACAGATACGCAGTATTTT. It translates to CASSPGQVITDTQYF. This chain links TRBV4-1 with TRBJ2-3; 7 positions match TRBD1. V dropped 4 bases and J dropped 2; count of bases not matched to a gene: 6. CDR1 is MGHRA and CDR2 is YSYEKL in the germline V gene. The CDR3 sequence is 15 residues long.

This CDR3 reads CASSLEPGRTTYNEQFF. The CDR3 nucleotides read TGTGCCAGCAGCTTAGAACCCGGGCGCACAACGTACAATGAGCAGTTCTTC. The chain has TRBV7-9 and TRBJ2-1; D gene unclear. V gave up 1 base and J gave up 4 bases, with 17 bases separating them. Germline V lookup: CDR1 SEHNR, CDR2 FQNEAQ (reference sequence). This CDR3 spans 17 amino acids.

The chain employs TRBV28 and TRBJ1-1, with D perhaps TRBD1 (5 bases). Trimming left V 6 bases short and J 11 bases short, with 13 bases between. The V gene's germline CDR1 is MDHEN and CDR2 SYDVKM. The CDR3 has 11 amino acids. The DNA for the CDR3 is TGTGCCAGCAGAATCCAGGGTGTCGCTTTCTTT. As protein: CASRIQGVAFF.

V is TRBV9 and J is TRBJ2-1; 8 bases align to TRBD1. Germline-derived CDR1 and CDR2 are SGDLS and YYNGEE. The CDR3 has 17 residues. The ends lost 4 bases at V and 1 base at J; junction bases unmatched: 10. The CDR3 DNA follows: TGTGCCAGCAGCCCCAGGACAGGGACCCCGTCCTACAATGAGCAGTTCTTC. It is translated as CASSPRTGTPSYNEQFF.

V is TRBV5-1 and J is TRBJ1-2, with 9 bases aligning to TRBD1. The CDR3 extends over 13 amino acids. V shed 3 bases, J shed 8 bases, and the junction held 5 bases outside the gene matches. Per germline, CDR1 SGHRS and CDR2 YFSETQ. The CDR3 nucleotides are TGCGCCAGCAGCTGGGGACAGGGTGAAGGCTACACCTTC. It is translated as CASSWGQGEGYTF. Together with reference TRBV5-1 and TRBJ1-2, the CDR3 gives the full variable domain: KAGVTQTPRYLIKTRGQQVTLSCSPISGHRSVSWYQQTPGQGLQFLFEYFSETQRNKGNFPGRFSGRQFSNSRSEMNVSTLELGDSALYLCASSWGQGEGYTFGSGTRLTVV.

The sample holds one count of this clone. The V gene is TRBV5-1, the J gene TRBJ1-1; D is unresolved. Germline V CDR1 and CDR2: SGHRS, YFSETQ. The CDR3 spans 11 residues. V was pared by 6 bases and J by 3 bases, with 6 bases between. As DNA, the CDR3 is TGCGCCAGCATCCGGGACACTGAAGCTTTCTTT. Translating gives CASIRDTEAFF.

V gene TRBV18 combines with J gene TRBJ1-2; D remains unclear. Trimming stripped 1 base from V and 4 bases from J, with 10 bases between. Germline-derived CDR1 and CDR2 are KGHSH and LQKENI. The CDR3 runs 14 residues. CDR3 protein: CASSPLEGIYGYTF. The DNA of the CDR3 is TGTGCCAGCTCACCACTCGAAGGGATCTATGGCTACACCTTC.

This chain uses TRBV24-1 with TRBJ1-2, with TRBD1 identical over 7 bases. The germline V gene encodes CDR1 KGHDR and CDR2 SFDVKD. Germline trimming cut 5 bases from V and 2 bases from J; bases unmatched to any gene: 4. This CDR3 is 14 amino acids long. The CDR3 spells CATSGPGQNYGYTF. CDR3 DNA sequence: TGTGCCACCAGTGGGCCGGGACAGAACTATGGCTACACCTTC.

This clone has only one observation. The chain couples TRBV4-1 to TRBJ1-1; TRBD1 is a possible D gene (6 bases). V was clipped by 0 bases and J by 1 base, with 15 bases between them. Germline loops: CDR1 MGHRA, CDR2 YSYEKL. The CDR3 spans 17 residues. The CDR3 DNA sequence: TGCGCCAGCAGCCAAGAAGGGGGGAGCAGGCCGAACACTGAAGCTTTCTTT. Residues: CASSQEGGSRPNTEAFF.

This rearrangement joins TRBV7-8 to TRBJ1-5, with 8 bases identical to TRBD1. This CDR3 has 14 amino acids. Losses at the gene ends were 5 bases for V and 4 bases for J; bases not matched to a gene: 4. CDR1 and CDR2 (germline): SGHVS, FQNEAQ. The CDR3 loop reads CASSLQGANQPQHF. The CDR3 DNA is TGTGCCAGCAGCCTCCAGGGGGCTAATCAGCCCCAGCATTTT.

This clone was found a few times. The CDR3 DNA reads as TGTGCCAGCAGCTTAGCATCCAAAAATGAGCAGTTCTTC. It specifies CASSLASKNEQFF. The chain is built from TRBV7-2 and TRBJ2-1; D is unclear. The CDR3 has 13 residues. The V end was cut by 0 bases, the J end by 7 bases, with 7 bases between. CDR1 and CDR2 from the germline V gene are SGHTA and FQGNSA.

The chain uses TRBV5-1 and TRBJ1-2; D unresolved. This CDR3 comprises 14 residues. Germline V lookup: CDR1 SGHRS, CDR2 YFSETQ. The ends were cut back, 0 bases at V and 8 bases at J, with 14 bases in the middle. The CDR3 DNA is TGCGCCAGCAGCTTGGTACAGCCGTCGTCGGGCTACACCTTC. This encodes CASSLVQPSSGYTF. Drawing the rest from reference TRBV5-1 and TRBJ1-2, the complete variable domain is KAGVTQTPRYLIKTRGQQVTLSCSPISGHRSVSWYQQTPGQGLQFLFEYFSETQRNKGNFPGRFSGRQFSNSRSEMNVSTLELGDSALYLCASSLVQPSSGYTFGSGTRLTVV.

V gene TRBV11-2 combines with J gene TRBJ2-3; D not certain. The V gene's germline CDR1 is SGHAT and CDR2 FQNNGV. This CDR3 has 14 amino acids. The germline V and J ends were trimmed by 2 bases and 1 base, with 7 bases remaining between them. The CDR3 coding sequence is TGTGCCAGCAGCTTAACCCGGGGCACAGATACGCAGTATTTT. Translation gives CASSLTRGTDTQYF.

This chain joins TRBV7-2 and TRBJ1-5; D ambiguous. The germline gives CDR1 SGHTA, CDR2 FQGNSA. The V end was cut by 1 base, the J end by 3 bases, with 7 bases between. The CDR3 loop spans 14 amino acids. CDR3 amino acids: CASSLVGVNQPQHF. The CDR3 bases are TGTGCCAGCAGCTTAGTGGGAGTCAATCAGCCCCAGCATTTT.

This clone was recorded only once. This chain links TRBV14 with TRBJ2-3; TRBD2 matches at 8 bases. The CDR3 is 15 residues long. The germline V gene encodes CDR1 SGHDN and CDR2 FVKESK. V lost 1 base and J lost 8; bases outside the gene matches: 8. CDR3 DNA sequence: TGTGCCAGCAGCCAAGCCGGGGGGGGCGGAGGTACGCAGTATTTT. It encodes CASSQAGGGGGTQYF.

The chain combines TRBV5-1 with TRBJ1-6, with TRBD1 matching 7 bases. The CDR3 runs 14 residues. V was clipped by 5 bases and J by 5 bases; unmatched bases: 4. Per the germline V gene, CDR1 is SGHRS and CDR2 is YFSETQ. CDR3 coding DNA: TGCGCCAGCAGATCCGGGACAGATAATTCACCCCTCCACTTT. This sequence encodes CASRSGTDNSPLHF.

V is TRBV6-5 and J is TRBJ1-6; 11 bases match TRBD1. The CDR3 is 16 amino acids. Trimming at V came to 2 bases and at J to 10 bases, leaving 7 bases not matched to a gene. Per the germline V gene, CDR1 is MNHEY and CDR2 is SVGAGI. Here the CDR3 DNA reads TGTGCCAGCAGTTACCGTCGGACAGGGGGCGTCTCACCCCTCCACTTT. Protein product: CASSYRRTGGVSPLHF.